A single count supports the clone carrying this TCR beta chain. The sample belongs to a study of blood T cell repertoires in COVID-19. Study in general: The United States, Italy and Spain provided the acute and convalescent COVID-19 samples.

The CDR3 is 16 amino acids. Germline CDR1 LNHDA, CDR2 SQIVND (reference sequence). Trimming shortened V by 6 bases and J by 1 base, and 16 bases separated the two germline ends. Profiled with immunoSEQ multiplex PCR; TCRdb holds only in-frame clones, not every one. In the table there are over 130,000 clones, 75% to 90% of which are singletons. The TCR was taken from a man between 60 and 75 years old with active or convalescent COVID-19. The chain uses TRBV19 and TRBJ2-1, with TRBD2 as a possible D gene (6 bases). The sample consisted of peripheral blood. CDR3 coding DNA: TGTGCCAGTAGCTCCCGGGGAGGACTATCCTACAATGAGCAGTTCTTC. It specifies CASSSRGGLSYNEQFF.